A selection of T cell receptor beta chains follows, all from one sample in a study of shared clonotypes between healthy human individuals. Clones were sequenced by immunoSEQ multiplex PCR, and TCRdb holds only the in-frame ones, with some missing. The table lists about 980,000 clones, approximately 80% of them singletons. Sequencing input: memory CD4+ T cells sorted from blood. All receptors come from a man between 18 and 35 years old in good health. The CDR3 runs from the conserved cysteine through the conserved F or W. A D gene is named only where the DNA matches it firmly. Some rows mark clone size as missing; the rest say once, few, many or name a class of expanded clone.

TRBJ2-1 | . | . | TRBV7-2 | TGTGCCAGCAGCTTAGCGCCGGCCAGCTCCTACAATGAGCAGTTCTTC | CASSLAPASSYNEQFF
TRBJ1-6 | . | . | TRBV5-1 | TGCGCCAGCAGCCTACGGGCCGGTGATTCACCCCTCCACTTT | CASSLRAGDSPLHF
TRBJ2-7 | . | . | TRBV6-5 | TGTGCCAGCAGCCACATCCGTCGGAGGAACTACGAGCAGTACTTC | CASSHIRRRNYEQYF
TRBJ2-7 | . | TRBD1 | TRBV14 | TGTGCCAGCAGCCAAGGGACAGGGTGGGAGCAGTACTTC | CASSQGTGWEQYF
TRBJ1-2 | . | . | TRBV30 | TGTGCCTGGAGTGTAAAAGGGGGGCGCAGGGGCTACACCTTC | CAWSVKGGRRGYTF
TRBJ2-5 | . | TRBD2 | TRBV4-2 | TGTGCCAGCAGCCGAGGACTAGCGGGGGATGTCGGCCAAGAGACCCAGTACTTC | CASSRGLAGDVGQETQYF
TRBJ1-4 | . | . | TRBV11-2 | TGTGCCAGCAGCTTAGAAGGGGCAAGTAATGAAAAACTGTTTTTT | CASSLEGASNEKLFF
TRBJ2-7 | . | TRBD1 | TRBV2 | TGTGCCAGCAGTGCCCGACAGGGAATTGCCTACGAGCAGTACTTC | CASSARQGIAYEQYF
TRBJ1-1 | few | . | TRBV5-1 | TGCGCCAGCAGCTTGGCCTTTGGTACTGAAGCTTTCTTT | CASSLAFGTEAFF
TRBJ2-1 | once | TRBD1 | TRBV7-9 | TGTGCCAGCAGCTTAGGACAGGGCGTCCGTCCGTTCTTC | CASSLGQGVRPFF
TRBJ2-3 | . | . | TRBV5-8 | TGTGCCAGCAGCAAAACAGATACGCAGTATTTT | CASSKTDTQYF
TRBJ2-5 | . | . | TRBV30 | TGTGCCTGGAGTTTTGGGCCCACGGAGACCCAGTACTTC | CAWSFGPTETQYF
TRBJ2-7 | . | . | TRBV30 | TGTGCCTGGAATGTCGGACGGCTGGGCTACGAGCAGTACTTC | CAWNVGRLGYEQYF
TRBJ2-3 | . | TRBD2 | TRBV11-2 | TGTGCCAGCAGCTTTCTAGCGGGAGCAGGTACAGATACGCAGTATTTT | CASSFLAGAGTDTQYF
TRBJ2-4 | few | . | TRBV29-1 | TGCAGCGTTGTCGACCCTGATAGGGGAAACATTCAGTACTTC | CSVVDPDRGNIQYF
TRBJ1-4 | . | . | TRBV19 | TGTGCCAGTAGCCAGGGGCTAGTGGAAAAACTGTTTTTT | CASSQGLVEKLFF
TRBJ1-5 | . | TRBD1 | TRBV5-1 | TGCGCCAGCAGCTTGGGGGGACAGGGGAATCAGCCCCAGCATTTT | CASSLGGQGNQPQHF
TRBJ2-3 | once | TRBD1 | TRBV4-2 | TGTGCCAGCAGCGGAAGAGACAGGGCGGGCCACGATACGCAGTATTTT | CASSGRDRAGHDTQYF
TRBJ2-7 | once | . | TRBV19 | TGTGCCAGTAGCACATCCACCCGGTCCTACGAGCAGTACTTC | CASSTSTRSYEQYF
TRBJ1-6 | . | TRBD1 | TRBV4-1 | TGCGCCAGCAGCCAAGATGGAGGACAGGTGGGACCCCTCCACTTT | CASSQDGGQVGPLHF
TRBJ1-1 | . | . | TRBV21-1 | TGTGCCAGCAGCAAAGTTTGTCCGGGACAGGGAAATGAAGCTTTCTTT | CASSKVCPGQGNEAFF
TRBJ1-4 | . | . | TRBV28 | TGTGCCAGCAGCCTTAATATCGGAAAACTGTTTTTT | CASSLNIGKLFF
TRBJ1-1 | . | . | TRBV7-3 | TGTGCCAGCAGCTTAACTCCCGAAAACACTGAAGCTTTCTTT | CASSLTPENTEAFF
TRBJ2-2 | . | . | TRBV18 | TGTGCCAGCTCACCGGACCCCTCCACCGGGGAGCTGTTTTTT | CASSPDPSTGELFF
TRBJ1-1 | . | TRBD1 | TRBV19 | TGTGCCAGTAGTATTATCCCCGGACAGGGCATCACTGAAGCTTTCTTT | CASSIIPGQGITEAFF
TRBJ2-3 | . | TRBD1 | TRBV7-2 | TGTGCCAGCAGAAAGGGACAGGGGACCTACACAGATACGCAGTATTTT | CASRKGQGTYTDTQYF
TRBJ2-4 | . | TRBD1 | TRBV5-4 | TGTGCCAGCAGCCGCCGGGACAGGGACTTCGTAATTCAGTACTTC | CASSRRDRDFVIQYF
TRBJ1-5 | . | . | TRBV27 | TGTGCCAGCAGTTCGCAACCTCAGGGGAGGCAGCTTCAGCCCCAGCATTTT | CASSSQPQGRQLQPQHF
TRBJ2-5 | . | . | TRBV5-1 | TGCGCCAGCAGCTTGATGACATTACAAGAGACCCAGTACTTC | CASSLMTLQETQYF
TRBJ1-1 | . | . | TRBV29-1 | TGCAGCGTTGATCGGAACGGGAACACTGAAGCTTTCTTT | CSVDRNGNTEAFF
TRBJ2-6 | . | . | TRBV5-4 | TGTGCCATCCACAGGGTTGATGCCAACGTCCTGACTTTC | CAIHRVDANVLTF
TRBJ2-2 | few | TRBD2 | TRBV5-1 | TGCGCCAGCAGCTTCACTAGCGCGGCGAACACCGGGGAGCTGTTTTTT | CASSFTSAANTGELFF
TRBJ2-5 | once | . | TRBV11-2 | TGTGCCAGCAGCACCCGACCAGGGGTCCGGGAGACCCAGTACTTC | CASSTRPGVRETQYF
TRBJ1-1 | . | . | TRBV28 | TGTGCCAGCAGGGGCGTAGGGACGGGAGGTGAAGCTTTCTTT | CASRGVGTGGEAFF
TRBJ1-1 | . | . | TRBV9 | TGTGCCAGCAGCGTAGGAGGGTCTAACACTGAAGCTTTCTTT | CASSVGGSNTEAFF
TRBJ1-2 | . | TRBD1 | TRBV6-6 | TGTGCCAGTCTGTCCCGGGACAGGGAGGGAAGTGGTGGCTACACCTTC | CASLSRDREGSGGYTF
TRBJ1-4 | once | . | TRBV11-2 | TGTGCCAGCAGCAAACTCCGGGTCTCTAATGAAAAACTGTTTTTT | CASSKLRVSNEKLFF
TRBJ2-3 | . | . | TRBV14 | TGTGCCAGCAGCCAAGGGCCCTCCGGCACCTATACGCAGTATTTT | CASSQGPSGTYTQYF
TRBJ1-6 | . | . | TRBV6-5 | TGTGCCAGCAGTGACAGGCCTCTAGGATCCACCCTCCACTTT | CASSDRPLGSTLHF
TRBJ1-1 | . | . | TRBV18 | TGTGCCAGCTCTATGACATCTAACACTGAAGCTTTCTTT | CASSMTSNTEAFF
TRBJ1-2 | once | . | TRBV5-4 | TGTGCCAGCAGCTTGGGCCAGTTGTTTGGCTACACCTTC | CASSLGQLFGYTF
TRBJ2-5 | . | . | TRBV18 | TGTGCCAGCTCACCATTGGTGGCCTTAGAGACCCAGTACTTC | CASSPLVALETQYF
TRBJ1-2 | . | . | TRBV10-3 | TGTGCCATCAGTGGATCTAACTATGGCTACACCTTC | CAISGSNYGYTF
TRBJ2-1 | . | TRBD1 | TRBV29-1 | TGCAGCTTCAGACAGGGGGGTAACGATGAGCAGTTCTTC | CSFRQGGNDEQFF
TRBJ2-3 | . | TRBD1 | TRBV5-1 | TGCGCCAGCCGACCGGACAGGAGCACAGATACGCAGTATTTT | CASRPDRSTDTQYF
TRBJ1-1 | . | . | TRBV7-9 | TGTGCCAGCAGCCGAGCACAGGAGAACACTGAAGCTTTCTTT | CASSRAQENTEAFF
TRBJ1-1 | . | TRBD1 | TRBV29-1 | TGCAGCGTCGATGGACAGGTAGCAGCTTTCTTT | CSVDGQVAAFF
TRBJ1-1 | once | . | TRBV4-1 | TGCGCCAGCAGCCAAAGCTGGAGGGGGAGAACTGAAGCTTTCTTT | CASSQSWRGRTEAFF
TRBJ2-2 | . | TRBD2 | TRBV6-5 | TGTGCCAGCAGCCCCGATACTAGCGGTAGCGGGGAGCTGTTTTTT | CASSPDTSGSGELFF
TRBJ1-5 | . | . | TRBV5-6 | TGTGCCAGCAGCTTGACTCCACATCAGCCCCAGCATTTT | CASSLTPHQPQHF
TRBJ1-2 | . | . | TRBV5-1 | TGCGCCAGCAGCCCGGTTACAGGGAACTATGGCTACACCTTC | CASSPVTGNYGYTF
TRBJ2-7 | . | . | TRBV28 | TGTGCCAGCAGTAACAAGAAATCGACTGGGACCTACGAGCAGTACTTC | CASSNKKSTGTYEQYF
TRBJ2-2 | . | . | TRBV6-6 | TGTGCCAGCAGTTACGGTCAGGGGAACACCGGGGAGCTGTTTTTT | CASSYGQGNTGELFF